These 20 T cell receptor beta chains share one sample of origin, sequenced in a study of blood T cell repertoires in COVID-19. Method: immunoSEQ multiplex PCR; TCRdb's copy keeps in-frame clones and lacks some. Among approximately 110,000 clones, 80% to 95% were seen once, and the ten largest hold about 1.9%. What was sequenced was peripheral blood. These receptors came from a man over 45 with COVID-19, enrolled during active disease.

The genes are TRBV6-5 and TRBJ2-1; TRBD2 matches at 13 bases. This CDR3 is 15 amino acids long. The V gene end was trimmed by 6 bases and the J gene end by 7 bases; junction bases not matched to a gene: 6. CDR1 is MNHEY, CDR2 SVGAGI, per germline. The CDR3, as DNA: TGTGCCAGCAGGGGGGGGACTAGCGGGAAGAATGAGCAGTTCTTC. Amino acid sequence: CASRGGTSGKNEQFF.

The J gene is TRBJ2-2, the V gene TRBV6-5; 7 positions agree with TRBD2. This CDR3 is built from 14 residues. CDR1 is MNHEY, CDR2 SVGAGI, per germline. After removal of 6 bases from V and 5 bases from J, the junction contained 6 bases not matched to a gene. CDR3 sequence reads: CASSRGVQTGELFF. CDR3 DNA: TGTGCCAGCAGCCGGGGGGTACAAACCGGGGAGCTGTTTTTT.

The genes are TRBV15 and TRBJ2-1, with D possibly matching TRBD1 (5 bases). Germline loops: CDR1 LNHNV, CDR2 YYDKDF (reference sequence). The CDR3 covers 13 residues. Deletions cut 8 bases from V and 2 bases from J, with 10 bases between. CDR3 in amino acids: CATPRTTYNEQFF. CDR3 coding DNA: TGTGCCACCCCTAGGACAACCTACAATGAGCAGTTCTTC. Complete variable domain (other parts from reference TRBV15 and TRBJ2-1): DAMVIQNPRYQVTQFGKPVTLSCSQTLNHNVMYWYQQKSSQAPKLLFHYYDKDFNNEADTPDNFQSRRPNTSFCFLDIRSPGLGDTAMYLCATPRTTYNEQFFGPGTRLTVL.

This sequence joins TRBV18 and TRBJ2-7; D gene ambiguous. V was shortened by 2 bases and J by 0 bases, with 11 bases between the two germline ends. Germline lookup yields CDR1 KGHSH and CDR2 LQKENI. The CDR3 consists of 15 residues. The DNA of the CDR3 is TGTGCCAGCTCACCAAGCTCCCGGAGCTCCTACGAGCAGTACGTC. Translation: CASSPSSRSSYEQYV.

This chain connects TRBV3-1 (or the pseudogene TRBV3-2) to TRBJ2-1; D perhaps matches TRBD1 (9 bases). This CDR3 spans 15 amino acids. Germline assignment: CDR1 LGHDT and CDR2 YNNKEL (reference sequence). The V end was cut by 4 bases, the J end by 9 bases, with 19 bases between. CDR3 bases: TGTGCCAGCAGCCTCAATTTAGCGGGACAGGGTGAGCAGTTCTTC. It encodes CASSLNLAGQGEQFF.

The chain is built from TRBV29-1 and TRBJ1-1, with 8 positions matching TRBD1. Germline trimming cut 5 bases from V and 1 base from J; bases unmatched to any gene: 9. The germline V gene encodes CDR1 SQVTM and CDR2 ANQGSEA. This CDR3 is 15 amino acids long. CDR3 in DNA: TGCAGCGTTCGCAAACAGGGGGGCAAGAACACTGAAGCTTTCTTT. It codes for CSVRKQGGKNTEAFF.

This clone was counted a single time. The V call is TRBV6-2 or TRBV6-3, the J call TRBJ1-1; TRBD1 agrees at 9 bases. The CDR3 runs to 15 residues. CDR1 and CDR2 from the germline V gene are MNHEY and SVGEGT. J lost 1 base, V lost 2 bases, and 2 bases had no gene match. The CDR3 is CASSYRGQGNTEAFF. CDR3 bases: TGTGCCAGCAGTTACCGGGGACAGGGGAACACTGAAGCTTTCTTT.

The chain combines TRBV9 with TRBJ2-7; 9 bases are shared with TRBD1. Germline V gene lookup returns CDR1 SGDLS and CDR2 YYNGEE. With V trimmed by 2 bases and J by 6 bases, 3 bases remained unmatched. CDR3 length equals 13 residues. DNA for the CDR3: TGTGCCAGCAGCGTCACGACAGGGGGCGAGCAGTACTTC. Translation gives CASSVTTGGEQYF.

V and J are TRBV24-1 and TRBJ2-3; 7 positions match TRBD1. With V trimmed by 3 bases and J by 6 bases, 2 bases remained unmatched. Germline CDR1 reads KGHDR; CDR2 reads SFDVKD. The CDR3 spans 13 residues. CDR3 loop: CATSDDRVDTQYF. The DNA of the CDR3 is TGTGCCACCAGTGATGACAGGGTTGATACGCAGTATTTT.

This chain links TRBV27 with TRBJ2-3, with 12 bases lining up with TRBD2. From germline, CDR1 is MNHEY and CDR2 SMNVEV (reference sequence). CDR3 length: 15 amino acids. Losses at the gene ends were 5 bases for V and 6 bases for J; bases not matched to a gene: 6. The CDR3 DNA reads TGTGCCAGCAGTCCAGGACTAGCGGGATTTGATACGCAGTATTTT. This gives the protein CASSPGLAGFDTQYF.

The chain couples TRBV12-3 or TRBV12-4 to TRBJ2-1, with D possibly matching TRBD2 (5 bases). The V end lost 7 bases, the J end lost 6 bases, and 13 bases lay between the germline ends. The CDR3 has 13 residues. CDR3 nucleotide sequence: TGTGCCAGCACCCCTGGCGCGGGCAATGAGCAGTTCTTC. Residues: CASTPGAGNEQFF.

This chain links TRBV18 with TRBJ1-2; the D gene is possibly TRBD1 (6 bases). CDR3 length: 13 amino acids. V lost 2 bases and J 5 bases, leaving 9 bases between the germline ends. Germline V gives CDR1 KGHSH, CDR2 LQKENI. The CDR3 region is CASSPGQQYGYTF. Here the CDR3 DNA reads TGTGCCAGCTCACCAGGACAGCAATATGGCTACACCTTC.

The J gene is TRBJ2-2, the V gene TRBV28; 10 bases align to TRBD2. Trimming at V came to 5 bases and at J to 2 bases, leaving 11 bases not matched to a gene. The germline V gene has CDR1 MDHEN and CDR2 SYDVKM. The CDR3 covers 18 residues. CDR3 amino acids: CASSPVAGGIRNTGELFF. Here the CDR3 DNA reads TGTGCCAGCAGTCCGGTAGCGGGAGGTATCAGAAACACCGGGGAGCTGTTTTTT.

CDR3 DNA sequence: TGTGCCAGCAGCCAAAGAAACGGACTGTTTTTT. Translation: CASSQRNGLFF. The chain links TRBV3-1 (or the pseudogene TRBV3-2) to TRBJ1-4, with D unclear. In germline, CDR1 is LGHDT, CDR2 YNNKEL (reference sequence). The CDR3 loop spans 11 amino acids. V was clipped by 2 bases and J by 13 bases, with 8 bases between them.

The chain combines TRBV4-2 with TRBJ2-2, with 8 bases matching TRBD2. V trimming: 0 bases; J trimming: 6 bases; junction bases outside the gene matches: 12. Germline-derived CDR1 and CDR2 are LGHNA and YNFKEQ. This CDR3 region has 18 residues. The CDR3, as DNA: TGTGCCAGCAGCCAAGACGTCCCTGCCAGCGGGAGTCCCGGGGAGCTGTTTTTT. It encodes CASSQDVPASGSPGELFF.

The chain recombines TRBV7-8 with TRBJ1-1; D not certain. Germline-derived CDR1 and CDR2 are SGHVS and FQNEAQ. The CDR3 contains 14 residues. The V end lost 5 bases, the J end lost 6 bases, and 16 bases lay between the germline ends. The CDR3 reads CASSLPFREAEAFF. As DNA, the CDR3 is TGTGCCAGCAGCCTCCCATTTCGCGAGGCTGAAGCTTTCTTT.

V gene TRBV5-8 combines with J gene TRBJ2-5; the D gene is possibly TRBD1 (6 bases). The CDR3 is 14 amino acids. Trimming shortened V by 3 bases and J by 4 bases, and 13 bases separated the two germline ends. The germline CDR1 and CDR2 sequences are SGHTS and YDEGEE. CDR3: CASSSQGVGETQYF. The CDR3, as DNA: TGTGCCAGCAGCTCACAGGGTGTGGGAGAGACCCAGTACTTC.

The chain recombines TRBV4-1 with TRBJ2-2; D possibly corresponds to TRBD2 (5 bases). The CDR3 runs to 15 residues. The V and J ends lost 1 base and 6 bases respectively, with 12 bases between them. Germline CDR1 is MGHRA and CDR2 is YSYEKL. The CDR3 sequence is CASSQGETRPGELFF. Written as DNA, the CDR3 is TGCGCCAGCAGCCAAGGGGAGACCAGGCCCGGGGAGCTGTTTTTT.

The chain couples TRBV3-1 (or the pseudogene TRBV3-2) to TRBJ1-2; D gene unclear. The germline gives CDR1 LGHDT, CDR2 YNNKEL (reference sequence). Trimming left V 3 bases short and J 2 bases short, with 4 bases between. This CDR3 region has 12 residues. Here the CDR3 reads CASSQSNYGYTF. CDR3 DNA sequence: TGTGCCAGCAGCCAGTCAAACTATGGCTACACCTTC.

The CDR3 DNA sequence: TGTGCCAGCAGCTTGAAGGGGATCTTCGACACCGGGGAGCTGTTTTTT. Translated, it gives CASSLKGIFDTGELFF. This rearrangement joins TRBV7-9 to TRBJ2-2, with D possibly TRBD1 on 5 matching bases. Per the germline V gene, CDR1 is SEHNR and CDR2 is FQNEAQ (reference sequence). Trimming took 3 bases from V and 3 from J, leaving 14 bases between them. The CDR3 is made up of 16 amino acids.